A single sample is the source of the 19 T cell receptor beta chains below, sequenced in a study of control samples from healthy donors and cancer patients. Assay used: immunoSEQ multiplex PCR; TCRdb lists only in-frame clones, some missing. The data contain roughly 150,000 clones, around nine tenths of them singletons. Source material: blood. The receptors were gathered from a man aged 18-30 years in good health.

J is TRBJ2-7 and V is TRBV7-3; no definite D call. V lost 3 bases and J 0 bases, leaving 12 bases between the germline ends. There are 15 residues in the CDR3. Germline values: CDR1 SGHTA, CDR2 FQGTGA. CDR3 loop: CASSLRSGVSYEQYF. As DNA, the CDR3 is TGTGCCAGCAGCTTGAGATCAGGTGTCTCCTACGAGCAGTACTTC.

The chain joins TRBV5-1 to TRBJ2-7; 12 bases agree with TRBD1. The CDR3 runs to 15 residues. The junction had 3 bases not matched to a gene; V was cut back by 1 base and J by 4 bases. CDR1 and CDR2 (germline): SGHRS, YFSETQ. In nucleotides, the CDR3 is TGCGCCAGCAGCTTGTGGGACAGGGGGCTTTACGAGCAGTACTTC. It encodes CASSLWDRGLYEQYF.

The chain links TRBV9 to TRBJ1-2; D is undetermined. The CDR3 sequence is 13 residues long. Germline lookup yields CDR1 SGDLS and CDR2 YYNGEE. Trimming removed 2 bases from V and 5 bases from J, with 10 bases in between. Written as DNA, the CDR3 is TGTGCCAGCAGCGTCGGGGTGCTATATGGCTACACCTTC. Protein sequence: CASSVGVLYGYTF.

The chain combines TRBV28 with TRBJ2-2, with D unresolved. This CDR3 is 17 amino acids long. Germline loops: CDR1 MDHEN, CDR2 SYDVKM. Trimming pared 3 bases from V and 3 bases from J, leaving 17 bases between. The CDR3 region is CASSFRTLRSHTGELFF. The CDR3 DNA reads TGTGCCAGCAGTTTTCGTACCCTTAGGTCACACACCGGGGAGCTGTTTTTT.

The chain joins TRBV5-5 to TRBJ1-4; TRBD1 aligns across 11 bases. The CDR3 runs 15 residues. Germline V gene lookup returns CDR1 SGHKS and CDR2 YYEKEE (reference sequence). V dropped 4 bases and J dropped 7; count of bases not matched to a gene: 6. The chain's CDR3 is CASSLTGTGGEKLFF. CDR3 DNA: TGTGCCAGCAGCCTTACCGGGACAGGGGGTGAAAAACTGTTTTTT.

The rearrangement uses TRBV6-5 and TRBJ2-3; tentative D call: TRBD1 (5 bases). Trimming cost V 5 bases and J 8 bases, with 14 bases left between them. The CDR3 has 13 amino acids. Germline lookup yields CDR1 MNHEY and CDR2 SVGAGI. For the CDR3, the DNA is TGTGCCAGCAGTACCTGGGTTGGGGCTACGCAGTATTTT. This sequence encodes CASSTWVGATQYF.

The chain is built from TRBV4-1 and TRBJ1-5; D is possibly TRBD1 (5 bases). The V end lost 2 bases, the J end lost 2 bases, and 10 bases lay between the germline ends. This CDR3 is built from 15 residues. Per germline, CDR1 MGHRA and CDR2 YSYEKL. The CDR3 DNA is TGCGCCAGCAGCCAAAGGTTGGGGGGCAATCAGCCCCAGCATTTT. Translating it yields CASSQRLGGNQPQHF.

This chain links TRBV21-1 with TRBJ1-1; TRBD1, the table's D call, was not compared with the DNA. TRBV21-1 is a pseudogene. The CDR3 has 15 residues. The CDR3 region is CASSRQGGSTTEAFF. The CDR3 coding sequence is TGTGCCAGCAGTCGACAGGGGGGGTCAACCACTGAAGCTTTCTTT.

The chain couples TRBV28 to TRBJ2-1; 8 bases align to TRBD1. The CDR3 totals 13 residues. Germline CDR1 and CDR2: MDHEN and SYDVKM. CDR3 sequence reads: CATIRQGWNEQFF. CDR3 sequence (DNA): TGTGCGACAATTAGACAGGGGTGGAATGAGCAGTTCTTC.

The chain links TRBV19 to TRBJ2-5, with D maybe TRBD1 (5 bases). Trimming cost V 6 bases and J 1 base, with 9 bases left between them. CDR1 is LNHDA and CDR2 is SQIVND in the germline V gene (reference sequence). The CDR3 totals 13 residues. The CDR3 sequence is CASSQGFQETQYF. The CDR3 DNA reads as TGTGCCAGTAGCCAGGGATTCCAAGAGACCCAGTACTTC.

The rearrangement links TRBV5-5 to TRBJ2-2; D may be TRBD1 (5 bases). Deletions cut 3 bases from V and 5 bases from J, with 11 bases between. CDR3 length: 14 residues. From germline, CDR1 is SGHKS and CDR2 YYEKEE (reference sequence). In DNA form, the CDR3 reads TGTGCCAGCAGCTGGGCCTCAGGGACCGGGGAGCTGTTTTTT. This codes for CASSWASGTGELFF.

J is TRBJ1-1 and V is TRBV4-1; D unclear. Trimming left V 2 bases short and J 1 base short, with 11 bases between. The CDR3 covers 15 residues. Germline loops: CDR1 MGHRA, CDR2 YSYEKL. Here the CDR3 reads CASSQSPAGNTEAFF. The CDR3 bases are TGCGCCAGCAGCCAATCCCCAGCGGGGAACACTGAAGCTTTCTTT.

The chain links TRBV7-8 to TRBJ1-2; tentative D call: TRBD1 (6 bases). V shed 2 bases and J shed 0 bases, with 16 bases lying between them. CDR3 size: 17 residues. Germline V gene sequence: CDR1 SGHVS, CDR2 FQNEAQ. CDR3 amino acids: CASSLLTLGQTNYGYTF. DNA of the CDR3: TGTGCCAGCAGCTTATTGACGCTAGGACAGACTAACTATGGCTACACCTTC.

The chain carries TRBV28 and TRBJ2-1, with 12 bases matching TRBD2. The CDR3 spans 20 residues. The trim removed 3 bases at V and 0 bases at J, leaving 12 bases unmatched. Germline CDR1 MDHEN, CDR2 SYDVKM. The CDR3 bases are TGTGCCAGCAGTTTTAGAACGGCTAGCGGGGGGGCCAGCTCCTACAATGAGCAGTTCTTC. This translates into CASSFRTASGGASSYNEQFF.

V usage is TRBV7-6 and J usage is TRBJ2-7; 16 positions agree with TRBD2. Germline CDR1 and CDR2: SGHVS and FNYEAQ. V lost 5 bases to trimming and J lost 5 bases; unmatched junction nucleotides: 3. CDR3 length equals 15 residues. The CDR3 spells CASSLGTSGGDEQYF. CDR3 coding DNA: TGTGCCAGCAGCCTCGGGACTAGCGGGGGGGACGAGCAGTACTTC.

V usage is TRBV6-5 and J usage is TRBJ2-7, with a possible D match to TRBD2 (7 bases). CDR3 length: 15 amino acids. The germline V and J ends were trimmed by 2 bases and 2 bases, with 13 bases remaining between them. CDR1 is MNHEY, CDR2 SVGAGI, per germline. In nucleotides, the CDR3 is TGTGCCAGCAGTTACGAGGGGGGGCTGACCTACGAGCAGTACTTC. Amino acids: CASSYEGGLTYEQYF.

The rearrangement joins TRBV6-1 to TRBJ2-7; D possibly corresponds to TRBD1 (5 bases). Trimming took 1 base from V and 2 from J, leaving 9 bases between them. Germline CDR1 is MNHNS and CDR2 is SASEGT. This CDR3 has 14 residues. The CDR3 sequence is CASSEVDSPYEQYF. The CDR3 DNA reads as TGTGCCAGCAGTGAAGTAGACAGCCCCTACGAGCAGTACTTC.

The chain employs TRBV28 and TRBJ1-2, with D perhaps matching TRBD1 (6 bases). This CDR3 has 12 amino acids. Germline CDR1 MDHEN, CDR2 SYDVKM. With 3 bases removed from V and 4 bases from J, the gap between germline ends came to 6 bases. CDR3 sequence: CASSLGAYGYTF. CDR3 nucleotides: TGTGCCAGCAGTTTGGGGGCCTATGGCTACACCTTC.

The rearrangement joins TRBV6-2 or TRBV6-3 to TRBJ1-2; D remains ambiguous. The CDR3 is 14 residues long. The V end was cut by 0 bases, the J end by 8 bases, with 13 bases between. Germline V gene lookup returns CDR1 MNHEY and CDR2 SVGEGT. CDR3 bases: TGTGCCAGCAGTTACTCGAGGAGGAGTCGGGGCTACACCTTC. This gives the protein CASSYSRRSRGYTF.